This passage covers 7 T cell receptor beta chains from one sample sequenced in a study of blood T cell repertoires in COVID-19. The method was immunoSEQ multiplex PCR; TCRdb's version includes in-frame clones alone and lacks a portion of them. The table includes 180,000 or so clones, approximately 90% detected once. The sample consisted of peripheral blood. These receptors were collected from a man between 18 and 35 years old with active or convalescent COVID-19.

This clone came up once. The chain links TRBV11-1 to TRBJ1-2, with D unclear. V was cut by 4 bases and J by 2 bases, with 8 bases left in between. The CDR3 runs to 13 residues. The germline CDR1 and CDR2 sequences are SGHAT and FQDESV (reference sequence). CDR3 residues: CASSSDLNYGYTF. In nucleotides, the CDR3 is TGTGCCAGCAGCTCGGACTTAAACTATGGCTACACCTTC.

The chain has TRBV3-1 (or the pseudogene TRBV3-2) and TRBJ1-3; 7 bases align to TRBD1. This CDR3 region has 17 residues. With 3 bases clipped from V and 2 bases from J, the junction kept 10 bases outside the gene matches. Germline V gene lookup returns CDR1 LGHDT and CDR2 YNNKEL (reference sequence). In nucleotides, the CDR3 is TGTGCCAGCAGCCAGGAGGGGGCATTAAAGGCTGGAAACACCATATATTTT. It specifies CASSQEGALKAGNTIYF.

The V and J genes are TRBV4-1 and TRBJ2-1; no clear D gene. V was clipped by 0 bases and J by 9 bases, with 6 bases between them. Germline CDR1 reads MGHRA; CDR2 reads YSYEKL. The CDR3 is 12 residues long. This CDR3 is CASSQDQIEQFF. CDR3 coding DNA: TGCGCCAGCAGCCAAGATCAGATTGAGCAGTTCTTC.

In this sample, this clone turned up a few times. The chain has TRBV7-9 and TRBJ1-1, with 7 bases identical to TRBD1. Germline V CDR1 and CDR2: SEHNR, FQNEAQ (reference sequence). The CDR3 is 15 residues long. The junction had 7 bases not matched to a gene; V was cut back by 6 bases and J by 0 bases. The CDR3 DNA reads TGTGCCAGCAGGAGGGACAGCAGTATGAACACTGAAGCTTTCTTT. The encoded protein is CASRRDSSMNTEAFF.

The chain's CDR3 is CASLREEKLFF. The CDR3 DNA reads as TGTGCCAGCTTAAGAGAAGAAAAACTGTTTTTT. The V call is TRBV7-2, the J call TRBJ1-4; D is ambiguous. The germline CDR1 and CDR2 sequences are SGHTA and FQGNSA. V was trimmed by 8 bases and J by 8 bases, leaving 9 bases between them. The CDR3 extends over 11 amino acids. The whole variable domain, remainder taken from reference TRBV7-2 and TRBJ1-4, is GAGVSQSPSNKVTEKGKDVELRCDPISGHTALYWYRQSLGQGLEFLIYFQGNSAPDKSGLPSDRFSAERTGGSVSTLTIQRTQQEDSAVYLCASLREEKLFFGSGTQLSVL.

The table lists this clone with a count of one. The V call is TRBV7-9, the J call TRBJ2-7; 14 bases are a match to TRBD2. V lost 5 bases and J lost 1; bases outside the gene matches: 13. This CDR3 region has 19 residues. CDR1 and CDR2 (germline): SEHNR, FQNEAQ (reference sequence). CDR3 amino acids: CASSLPGLAGVDASYEQYF. CDR3 DNA: TGTGCCAGCAGCCTGCCGGGACTAGCGGGAGTAGATGCATCCTACGAGCAGTACTTC.

This clone was detected only once. In DNA form, the CDR3 reads TGTGCCAGCAGTGAAGCGTGGCCAGGCTCCTACGAGCAGTACGTC. It specifies CASSEAWPGSYEQYV. J is TRBJ2-7 and V is TRBV2, with D uncertain. V was trimmed by 0 bases and J by 0 bases, leaving 9 bases between them. CDR1 and CDR2 (germline): SNHLY, FYNNEI. This CDR3 has 15 residues.